The next 10 T cell receptor beta chains were all read from a single sample in a study of cytomegalovirus exposure and HLA in healthy donors. This table comes from immunoSEQ multiplex PCR, and its TCRdb copy is limited to in-frame clones, with some not included. The sample shows 55,000 to 75,000 clones, 90% to 95% of them seen only once. The sequencing input was PBMCs. These receptors were collected from a man aged 18 to 30 in good health and CMV-seropositive.

The CDR3 sequence is CASSQPGGRAYGYTF. DNA of the CDR3: TGCGCCAGCAGCCAGCCAGGGGGAAGGGCCTATGGCTACACCTTC. The V gene is TRBV4-1, the J gene TRBJ1-2, with 7 bases that match TRBD1. The V gene's germline CDR1 is MGHRA and CDR2 YSYEKL. After removal of 3 bases from V and 4 bases from J, the junction contained 8 bases not matched to a gene. The CDR3 consists of 15 residues.

This clone has just one count. Here the CDR3 reads CASSASRVTYNEQFF. In DNA, the CDR3 is TGTGCCAGCAGCGCGAGCAGGGTCACCTACAATGAGCAGTTCTTC. The rearrangement uses TRBV9 and TRBJ2-1, with a tentative D call TRBD1 (5 bases). V was pared by 3 bases and J by 2 bases, with 12 bases between. This CDR3 is built from 15 residues. The germline CDR1 and CDR2 sequences are SGDLS and YYNGEE. Full variable domain (missing parts from reference TRBV9 and TRBJ2-1): DSGVTQTPKHLITATGQRVTLRCSPRSGDLSVYWYQQSLDQGLQFLIQYYNGEERAKGNILERFSAQQFPDLHSELNLSSLELGDSALYFCASSASRVTYNEQFFGPGTRLTVL.

The CDR3 sequence is CASSQESGVWETQYF. CDR3 nucleotide sequence: TGCGCCAGCAGCCAAGAAAGTGGAGTGTGGGAGACCCAGTACTTC. The chain has TRBV4-1 and TRBJ2-5; D is unclear. V was cut by 0 bases and J by 5 bases, with 13 bases left in between. There are 15 residues in the CDR3. In germline, CDR1 is MGHRA, CDR2 YSYEKL.

The chain couples TRBV5-4 to TRBJ2-5, with D possibly TRBD1 on 6 matching bases. CDR3 length: 14 residues. Germline-derived CDR1 and CDR2 are SGHNT and YYREEE (reference sequence). V lost 4 bases and J 2 bases, leaving 12 bases between the germline ends. The CDR3 bases are TGTGCCAGCAGCCCGACAGGATCACAAGAGACCCAGTACTTC. It encodes CASSPTGSQETQYF. Supplemented by reference TRBV5-4 and TRBJ2-5, the full variable domain reads ETGVTQSPTHLIKTRGQQVTLRCSSQSGHNTVSWYQQALGQGPQFIFQYYREEENGRGNFPPRFSGLQFPNYSSELNVNALELDDSALYLCASSPTGSQETQYFGPGTRLLVL.

This chain joins TRBV27 and TRBJ2-5; 7 bases are a match to TRBD1. The CDR3 spans 13 residues. With 5 bases clipped from V and 1 base from J, the junction kept 1 base outside the gene matches. The germline CDR1 and CDR2 sequences are MNHEY and SMNVEV (reference sequence). The CDR3 region is CASSRDSQETQYF. DNA for the CDR3: TGTGCCAGCAGTAGGGACAGCCAAGAGACCCAGTACTTC.

The V gene is TRBV2, the J gene TRBJ1-2; D perhaps matches TRBD1 (6 bases). V lost 3 bases and J lost 2, with 10 bases in between. This CDR3 region has 14 residues. CDR1 and CDR2 from the germline V gene are SNHLY and FYNNEI. The CDR3 protein is CASSEVGANYGYTF. CDR3 DNA: TGTGCCAGCAGTGAGGTGGGGGCGAACTATGGCTACACCTTC. Combining the CDR3 with reference TRBV2 and TRBJ1-2 gives the whole variable domain EPEVTQTPSHQVTQMGQEVILRCVPISNHLYFYWYRQILGQKVEFLVSFYNNEISEKSEIFDDQFSVERPDGSNFTLKIRSTKLEDSAMYFCASSEVGANYGYTFGSGTRLTVV.

J is TRBJ2-3 and V is TRBV10-3, with D perhaps TRBD1 (6 bases). Trimming pared 10 bases from V and 4 bases from J, leaving 18 bases between. Germline loops: CDR1 ENHRY, CDR2 SYGVKD. This CDR3 has 14 amino acids. Here the CDR3 reads CATSSGDSPDTQYF. The CDR3 nucleotides read TGTGCCACCTCCTCAGGGGATTCGCCAGATACGCAGTATTTT.

The chain combines TRBV6-5 with TRBJ1-1; 7 positions agree with TRBD1. This CDR3 is 14 amino acids long. CDR1 is MNHEY, CDR2 SVGAGI, per germline. V dropped 2 bases and J dropped 11; count of bases not matched to a gene: 11. The DNA of the CDR3 is TGTGCCAGCAGTTACGGGGCGGTGACAGGGCCGGCTTTCTTT. Translation gives CASSYGAVTGPAFF.

The gene calls are TRBV29-1 and TRBJ2-1, with TRBD2 as a possible D gene (5 bases). Germline V lookup: CDR1 SQVTM, CDR2 ANQGSEA. The CDR3 is 14 amino acids. Trimming removed 8 bases from V and 0 bases from J, with 14 bases in between. The CDR3 reads CSTTDFSSYNEQFF. In DNA, the CDR3 is TGCAGCACCACGGACTTTAGCTCCTACAATGAGCAGTTCTTC.

The chain links TRBV6-5 to TRBJ2-7; 9 bases match TRBD1. The germline gives CDR1 MNHEY, CDR2 SVGAGI. The CDR3 is 15 residues long. V lost 8 bases, J lost 4 bases, and 12 bases stayed unmatched. CDR3 sequence reads: CASEPTGQGVYEQYF. In nucleotides, the CDR3 is TGTGCCAGCGAGCCTACGGGACAGGGTGTTTACGAGCAGTACTTC.